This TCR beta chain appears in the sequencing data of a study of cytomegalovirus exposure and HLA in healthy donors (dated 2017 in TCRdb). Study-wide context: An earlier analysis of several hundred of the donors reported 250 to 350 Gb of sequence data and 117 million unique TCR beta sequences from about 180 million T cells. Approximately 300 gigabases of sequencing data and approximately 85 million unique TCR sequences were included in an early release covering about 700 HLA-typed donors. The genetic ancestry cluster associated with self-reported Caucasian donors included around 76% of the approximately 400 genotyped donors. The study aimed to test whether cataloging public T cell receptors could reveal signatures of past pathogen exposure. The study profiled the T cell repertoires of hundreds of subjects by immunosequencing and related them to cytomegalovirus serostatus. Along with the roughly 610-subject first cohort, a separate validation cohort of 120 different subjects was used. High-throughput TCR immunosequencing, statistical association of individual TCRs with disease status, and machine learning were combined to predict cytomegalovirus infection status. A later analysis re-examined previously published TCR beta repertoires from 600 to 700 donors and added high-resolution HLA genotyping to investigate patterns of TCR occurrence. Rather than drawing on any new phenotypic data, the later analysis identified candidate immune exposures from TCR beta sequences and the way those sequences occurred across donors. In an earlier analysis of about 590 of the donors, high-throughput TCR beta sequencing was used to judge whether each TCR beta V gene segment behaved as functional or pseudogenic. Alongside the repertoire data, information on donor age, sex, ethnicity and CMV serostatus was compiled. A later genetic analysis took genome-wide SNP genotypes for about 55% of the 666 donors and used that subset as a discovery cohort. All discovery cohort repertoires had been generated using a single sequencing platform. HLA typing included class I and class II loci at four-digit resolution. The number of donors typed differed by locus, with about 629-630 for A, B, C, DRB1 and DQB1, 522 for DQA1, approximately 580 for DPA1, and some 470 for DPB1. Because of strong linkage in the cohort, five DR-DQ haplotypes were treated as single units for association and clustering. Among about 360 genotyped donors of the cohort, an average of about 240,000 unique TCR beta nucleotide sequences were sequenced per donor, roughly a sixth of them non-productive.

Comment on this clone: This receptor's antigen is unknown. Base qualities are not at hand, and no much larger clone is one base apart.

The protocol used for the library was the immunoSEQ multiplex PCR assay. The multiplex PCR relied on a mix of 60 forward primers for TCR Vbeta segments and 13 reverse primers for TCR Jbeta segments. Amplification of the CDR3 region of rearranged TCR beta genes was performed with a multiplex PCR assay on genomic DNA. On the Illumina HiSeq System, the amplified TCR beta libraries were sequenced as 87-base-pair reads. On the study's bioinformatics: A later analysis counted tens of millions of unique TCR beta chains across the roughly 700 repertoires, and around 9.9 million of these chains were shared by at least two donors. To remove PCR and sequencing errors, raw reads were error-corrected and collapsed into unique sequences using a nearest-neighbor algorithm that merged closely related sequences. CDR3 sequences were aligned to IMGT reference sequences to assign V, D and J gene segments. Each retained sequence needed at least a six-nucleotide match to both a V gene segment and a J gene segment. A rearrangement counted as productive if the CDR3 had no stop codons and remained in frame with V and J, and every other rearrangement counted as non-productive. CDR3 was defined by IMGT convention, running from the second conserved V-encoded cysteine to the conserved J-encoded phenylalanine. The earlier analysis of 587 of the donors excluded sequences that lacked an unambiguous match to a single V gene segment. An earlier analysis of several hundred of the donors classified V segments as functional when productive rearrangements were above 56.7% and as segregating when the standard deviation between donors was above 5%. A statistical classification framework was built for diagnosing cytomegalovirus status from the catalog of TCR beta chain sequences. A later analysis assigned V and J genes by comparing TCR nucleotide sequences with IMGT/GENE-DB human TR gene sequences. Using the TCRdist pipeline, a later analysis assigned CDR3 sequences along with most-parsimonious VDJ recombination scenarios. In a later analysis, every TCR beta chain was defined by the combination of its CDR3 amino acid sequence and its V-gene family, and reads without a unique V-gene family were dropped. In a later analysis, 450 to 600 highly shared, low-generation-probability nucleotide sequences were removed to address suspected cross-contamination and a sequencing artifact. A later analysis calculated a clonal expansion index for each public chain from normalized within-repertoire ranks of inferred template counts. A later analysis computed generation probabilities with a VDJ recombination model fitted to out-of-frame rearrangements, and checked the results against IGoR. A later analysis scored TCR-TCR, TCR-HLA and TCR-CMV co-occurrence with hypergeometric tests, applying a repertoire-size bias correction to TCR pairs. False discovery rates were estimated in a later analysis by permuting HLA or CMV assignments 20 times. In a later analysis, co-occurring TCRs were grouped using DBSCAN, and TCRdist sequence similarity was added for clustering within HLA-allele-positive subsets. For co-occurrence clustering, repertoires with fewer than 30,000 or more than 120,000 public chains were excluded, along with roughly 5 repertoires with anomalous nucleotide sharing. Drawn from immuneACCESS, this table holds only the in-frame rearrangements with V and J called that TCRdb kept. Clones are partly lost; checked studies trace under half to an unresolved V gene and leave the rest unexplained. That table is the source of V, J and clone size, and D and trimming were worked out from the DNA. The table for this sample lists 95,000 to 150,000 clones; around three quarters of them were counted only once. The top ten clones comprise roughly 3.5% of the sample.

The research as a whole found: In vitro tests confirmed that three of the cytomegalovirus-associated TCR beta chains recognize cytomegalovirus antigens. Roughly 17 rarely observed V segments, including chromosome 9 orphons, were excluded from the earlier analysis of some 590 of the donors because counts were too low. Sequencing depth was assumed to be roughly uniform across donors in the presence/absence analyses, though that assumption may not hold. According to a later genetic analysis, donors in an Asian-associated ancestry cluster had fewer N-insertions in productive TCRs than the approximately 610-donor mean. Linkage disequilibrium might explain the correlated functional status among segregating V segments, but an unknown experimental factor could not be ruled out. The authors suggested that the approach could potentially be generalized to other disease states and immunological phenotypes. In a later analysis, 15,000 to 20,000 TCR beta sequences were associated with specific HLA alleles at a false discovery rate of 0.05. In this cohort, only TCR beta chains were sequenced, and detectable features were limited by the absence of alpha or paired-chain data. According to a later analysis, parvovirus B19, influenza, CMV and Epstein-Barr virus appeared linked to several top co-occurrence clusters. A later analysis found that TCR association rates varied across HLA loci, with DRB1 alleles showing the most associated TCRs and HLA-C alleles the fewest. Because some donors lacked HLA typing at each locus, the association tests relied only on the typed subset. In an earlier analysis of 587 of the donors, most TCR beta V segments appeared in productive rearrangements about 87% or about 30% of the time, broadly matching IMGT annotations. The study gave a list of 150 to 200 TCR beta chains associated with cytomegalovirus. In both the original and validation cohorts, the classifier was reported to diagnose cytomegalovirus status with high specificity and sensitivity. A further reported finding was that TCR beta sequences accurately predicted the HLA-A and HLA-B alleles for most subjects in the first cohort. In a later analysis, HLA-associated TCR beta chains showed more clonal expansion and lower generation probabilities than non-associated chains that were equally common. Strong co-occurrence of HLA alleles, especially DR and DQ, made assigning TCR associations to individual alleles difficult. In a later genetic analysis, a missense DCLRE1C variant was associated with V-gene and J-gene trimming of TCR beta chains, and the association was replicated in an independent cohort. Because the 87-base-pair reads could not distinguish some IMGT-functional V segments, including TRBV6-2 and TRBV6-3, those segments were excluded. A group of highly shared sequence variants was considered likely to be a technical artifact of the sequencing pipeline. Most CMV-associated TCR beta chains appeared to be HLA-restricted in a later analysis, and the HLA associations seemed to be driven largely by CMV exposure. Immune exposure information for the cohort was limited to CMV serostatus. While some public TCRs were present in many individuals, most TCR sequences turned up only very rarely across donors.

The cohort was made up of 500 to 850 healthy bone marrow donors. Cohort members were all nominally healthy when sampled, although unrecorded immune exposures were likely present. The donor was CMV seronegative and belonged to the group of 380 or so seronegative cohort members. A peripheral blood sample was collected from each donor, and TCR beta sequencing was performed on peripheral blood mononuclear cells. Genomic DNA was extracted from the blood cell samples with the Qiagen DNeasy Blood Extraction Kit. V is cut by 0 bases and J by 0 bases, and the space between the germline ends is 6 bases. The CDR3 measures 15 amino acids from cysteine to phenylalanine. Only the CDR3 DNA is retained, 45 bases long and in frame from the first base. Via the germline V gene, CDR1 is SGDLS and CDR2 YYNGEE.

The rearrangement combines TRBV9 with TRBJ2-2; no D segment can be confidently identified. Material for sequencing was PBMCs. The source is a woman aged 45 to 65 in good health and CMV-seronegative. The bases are TGTGCCAGCAGCGTAGCGGAGCCGAACACCGGGGAGCTGTTTTTT. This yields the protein CASSVAEPNTGELFF. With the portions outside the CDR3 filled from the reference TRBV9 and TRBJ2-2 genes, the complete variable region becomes DSGVTQTPKHLITATGQRVTLRCSPRSGDLSVYWYQQSLDQGLQFLIQYYNGEERAKGNILERFSAQQFPDLHSELNLSSLELGDSALYFCASSVAEPNTGELFFGEGSRLTVL.